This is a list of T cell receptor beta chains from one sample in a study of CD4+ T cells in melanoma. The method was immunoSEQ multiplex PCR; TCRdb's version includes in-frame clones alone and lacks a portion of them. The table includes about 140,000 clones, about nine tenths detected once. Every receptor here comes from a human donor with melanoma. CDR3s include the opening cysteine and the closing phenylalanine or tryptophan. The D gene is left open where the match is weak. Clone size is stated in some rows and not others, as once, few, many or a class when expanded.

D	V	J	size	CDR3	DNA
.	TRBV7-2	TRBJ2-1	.	CASSSTSSYNEQFF	TGTGCCAGCAGCTCGACTAGCTCCTACAATGAGCAGTTCTTC
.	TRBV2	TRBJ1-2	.	CASSATIYGYTF	TGTGCCAGCAGTGCGACGATCTATGGCTACACCTTC
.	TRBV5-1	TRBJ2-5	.	CASSLGAQETQYF	TGCGCCAGCAGCTTGGGGGCCCAAGAGACCCAGTACTTC
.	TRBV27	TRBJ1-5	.	CASSLYGVGSNQPQHF	TGTGCCAGCAGTTTATATGGGGTCGGTAGCAATCAGCCCCAGCATTTT
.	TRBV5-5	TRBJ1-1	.	CASILTVGEGGTEAFF	TGTGCCAGCATCCTAACGGTCGGGGAGGGTGGCACTGAAGCTTTCTTT
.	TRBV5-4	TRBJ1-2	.	CASSFFGTLGGYTF	TGTGCCAGCAGCTTTTTTGGGACCCTTGGAGGCTACACCTTC
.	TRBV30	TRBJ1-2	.	CAWSVPGTADGYGYTF	TGTGCCTGGAGTGTACCCGGGACGGCGGATGGGTATGGCTACACCTTC
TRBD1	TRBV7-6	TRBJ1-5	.	CASSPGGSNQPQHF	TGTGCCAGCAGCCCAGGGGGGAGCAATCAGCCCCAGCATTTT
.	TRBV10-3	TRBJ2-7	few	CAISAWTDTYEQYF	TGTGCCATCAGTGCCTGGACGGATACCTACGAGCAGTACTTC
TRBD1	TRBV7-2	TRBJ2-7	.	CASSLAGQGSYEQYF	TGTGCCAGCAGCTTAGCCGGACAGGGCTCCTACGAGCAGTACTTC
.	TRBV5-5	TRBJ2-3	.	CASSLGRGTDTQYF	TGTGCCAGCAGCTTGGGCAGGGGAACAGATACGCAGTATTTT
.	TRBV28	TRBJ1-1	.	CASSPLRKYTEAFF	TGTGCCAGCAGCCCACTAAGGAAATACACTGAAGCTTTCTTT
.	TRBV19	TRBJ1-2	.	CASSVVGAYGYTF	TGTGCCAGTAGTGTCGTCGGGGCCTATGGCTACACCTTC
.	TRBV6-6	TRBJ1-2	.	CASSSLTQGYGYTF	TGTGCCAGCAGTTCCCTAACACAAGGATATGGCTACACCTTC
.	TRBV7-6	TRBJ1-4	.	CASSLEAPGRFYEKLFF	TGTGCCAGCAGCTTAGAAGCCCCAGGGCGGTTTTATGAAAAACTGTTTTTT
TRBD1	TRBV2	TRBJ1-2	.	CASMPRGQGAYGYTF	TGTGCCAGCATGCCCAGAGGACAGGGGGCGTACGGCTACACCTTC
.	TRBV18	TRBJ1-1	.	CASSPRLNTEAFF	TGTGCCAGCTCACCACGGTTGAACACTGAAGCTTTCTTT
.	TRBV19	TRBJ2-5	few	CASSDGRWTQYF	TGTGCCAGTAGTGACGGACGTTGGACCCAGTACTTC
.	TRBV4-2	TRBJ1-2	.	CASSQVNYGYTF	TGTGCCAGCAGCCAAGTTAACTATGGCTACACCTTC
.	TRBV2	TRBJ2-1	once	CASSAFAGSPHEQFF	TGTGCCAGCAGTGCGTTTGCGGGGTCTCCACATGAGCAGTTCTTC
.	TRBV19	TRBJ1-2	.	CASREDWDYGYTF	TGTGCCAGTAGGGAAGACTGGGACTATGGCTACACCTTC
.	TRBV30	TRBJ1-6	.	CAWSTGQSLHF	TGTGCCTGGTCTACAGGCCAGTCCCTCCACTTT
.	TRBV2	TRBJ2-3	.	CASSDSRGTDTQYF	TGTGCCAGCAGTGACAGCCGGGGCACAGATACGCAGTATTTT
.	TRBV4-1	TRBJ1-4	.	CASSQEGATNEKLFF	TGCGCCAGCAGCCAAGAAGGGGCAACTAATGAAAAACTGTTTTTT
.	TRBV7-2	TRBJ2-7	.	CASSFITSRLYEQYF	TGTGCCAGCAGCTTCATAACGAGCCGGTTGTACGAGCAGTACTTC
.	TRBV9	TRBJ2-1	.	CASSVRSGYGNEQFF	TGTGCCAGCAGCGTTAGGAGCGGGTACGGCAATGAGCAGTTCTTC
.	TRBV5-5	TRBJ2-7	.	CASRSGSSYEQYF	TGTGCCAGCAGGTCGGGGAGCTCCTACGAGCAGTACTTC
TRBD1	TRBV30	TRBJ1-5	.	CAWGDREAQPQHF	TGTGCCTGGGGGGACAGGGAGGCTCAGCCCCAGCATTTT
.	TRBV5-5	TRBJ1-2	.	CASSLETLGQYYGYTF	TGTGCCAGCAGCTTGGAGACCCTCGGACAGTACTATGGCTACACCTTC
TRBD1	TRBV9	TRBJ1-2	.	CASSVEGTGIYGYTF	TGTGCCAGCAGCGTAGAGGGGACAGGGATCTATGGCTACACCTTC
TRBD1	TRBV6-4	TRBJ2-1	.	CASSLSTGRINNEQFF	TGTGCCAGCAGTCTTTCGACAGGGCGGATAAACAATGAGCAGTTCTTC
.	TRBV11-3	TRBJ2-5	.	CASSLGRGVLQETQYF	TGTGCCAGCAGCTTAGGACGGGGAGTCCTCCAAGAGACCCAGTACTTC
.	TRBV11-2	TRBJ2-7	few	CASSFARGGGEQYF	TGTGCCAGCAGCTTTGCTAGGGGGGGAGGCGAGCAGTACTTC
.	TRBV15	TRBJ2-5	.	CATSRGGGPKTQYF	TGTGCCACCAGCAGAGGTGGAGGGCCGAAGACCCAGTACTTC
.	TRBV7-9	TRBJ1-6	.	CASSLEGGGNSPLHF	TGTGCCAGCAGCTTAGAGGGGGGCGGTAATTCACCCCTCCACTTT
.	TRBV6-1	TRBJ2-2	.	CASSGSTRATGELFF	TGTGCCAGCAGTGGATCAACTAGAGCGACTGGGGAGCTGTTTTTT
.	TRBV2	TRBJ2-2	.	CASRSRRADTGELFF	TGTGCCAGCAGATCTCGGAGGGCGGACACCGGGGAGCTGTTTTTT
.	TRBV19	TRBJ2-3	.	CASSIGLSDTQYF	TGTGCCAGTAGTATAGGCCTGTCAGATACGCAGTATTTT
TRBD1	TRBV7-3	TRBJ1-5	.	CASSHQGTDYNQPQHF	TGTGCCAGCAGTCACCAAGGGACAGACTACAATCAGCCCCAGCATTTT
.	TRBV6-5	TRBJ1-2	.	CASSYQRDNYGYTF	TGTGCCAGCAGTTACCAAAGGGACAACTATGGCTACACCTTC
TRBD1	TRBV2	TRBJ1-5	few	CASGPRGQGGQPQHF	TGTGCCAGCGGCCCAAGGGGACAGGGAGGGCAGCCCCAGCATTTT
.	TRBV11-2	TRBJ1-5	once	CASSLGRDQPQHF	TGTGCCAGCAGCCTAGGTCGGGATCAGCCCCAGCATTTT
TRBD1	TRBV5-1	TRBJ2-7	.	CASSSGQGAREQYF	TGCGCCAGCAGCTCAGGACAGGGGGCGCGGGAGCAGTACTTC
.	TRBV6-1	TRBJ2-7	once	CASKGTGGAPEQYF	TGTGCCAGCAAGGGGACCGGGGGAGCTCCCGAGCAGTACTTC
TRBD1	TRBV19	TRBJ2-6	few	CASSSTGYGANVLTF	TGTGCCAGTAGTTCGACAGGGTACGGGGCCAACGTCCTGACTTTC
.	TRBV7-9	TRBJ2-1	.	CASSSPTKGGEQFF	TGTGCCAGCAGCTCTCCCACAAAGGGGGGTGAGCAGTTCTTC
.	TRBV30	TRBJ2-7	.	CAWDSGTLNEQYF	TGTGCCTGGGACTCCGGGACTCTTAACGAGCAGTACTTC
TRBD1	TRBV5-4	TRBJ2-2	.	CASSSNRGRTGELFF	TGTGCCAGCAGTTCTAACAGGGGCCGTACCGGGGAGCTGTTTTTT
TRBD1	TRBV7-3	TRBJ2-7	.	CASSLSGQGYEQYF	TGTGCCAGCAGCTTATCGGGACAGGGCTACGAGCAGTACTTC
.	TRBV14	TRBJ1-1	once	CASSQGGVAEAFF	TGTGCCAGCAGCCAAGGTGGGGTCGCTGAAGCTTTCTTT
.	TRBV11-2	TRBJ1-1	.	CASSLAGAREAFF	TGTGCCAGCAGCTTAGCGGGGGCCCGAGAAGCTTTCTTT
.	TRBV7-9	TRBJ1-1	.	CASSSYSTEAFF	TGTGCCAGCAGCTCCTATTCAACTGAAGCTTTCTTT
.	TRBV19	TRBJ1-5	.	CASGKQDSSNQPQHF	TGTGCCAGTGGTAAACAGGATTCTAGCAATCAGCCCCAGCATTTT
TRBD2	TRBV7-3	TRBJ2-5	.	CASSPGLAGVGETQYF	TGTGCCAGCAGCCCGGGACTAGCGGGGGTGGGAGAGACCCAGTACTTC
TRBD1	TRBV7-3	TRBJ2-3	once	CASSPRTGLADTQYF	TGTGCCAGCAGCCCCCGGACAGGATTAGCAGATACGCAGTATTTT
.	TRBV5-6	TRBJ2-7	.	CASREGGAGYYEQYF	TGTGCCAGCCGTGAAGGGGGGGCTGGGTACTACGAGCAGTACTTC
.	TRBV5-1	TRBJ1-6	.	CASSLEGDSPLHF	TGCGCCAGCAGCTTGGAGGGAGATTCACCCCTCCACTTT
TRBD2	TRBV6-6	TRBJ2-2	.	CASSYLAGDRTGELFF	TGTGCCAGCAGTTACTTGGCGGGGGACCGCACCGGGGAGCTGTTTTTT
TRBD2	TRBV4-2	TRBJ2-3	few	CASSQDWSGGEADTQYF	TGTGCCAGCAGCCAAGATTGGAGCGGGGGGGAAGCAGATACGCAGTATTTT
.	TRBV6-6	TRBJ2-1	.	CASSSGPYNEQFF	TGTGCCAGCAGTTCCGGACCGTACAATGAGCAGTTCTTC